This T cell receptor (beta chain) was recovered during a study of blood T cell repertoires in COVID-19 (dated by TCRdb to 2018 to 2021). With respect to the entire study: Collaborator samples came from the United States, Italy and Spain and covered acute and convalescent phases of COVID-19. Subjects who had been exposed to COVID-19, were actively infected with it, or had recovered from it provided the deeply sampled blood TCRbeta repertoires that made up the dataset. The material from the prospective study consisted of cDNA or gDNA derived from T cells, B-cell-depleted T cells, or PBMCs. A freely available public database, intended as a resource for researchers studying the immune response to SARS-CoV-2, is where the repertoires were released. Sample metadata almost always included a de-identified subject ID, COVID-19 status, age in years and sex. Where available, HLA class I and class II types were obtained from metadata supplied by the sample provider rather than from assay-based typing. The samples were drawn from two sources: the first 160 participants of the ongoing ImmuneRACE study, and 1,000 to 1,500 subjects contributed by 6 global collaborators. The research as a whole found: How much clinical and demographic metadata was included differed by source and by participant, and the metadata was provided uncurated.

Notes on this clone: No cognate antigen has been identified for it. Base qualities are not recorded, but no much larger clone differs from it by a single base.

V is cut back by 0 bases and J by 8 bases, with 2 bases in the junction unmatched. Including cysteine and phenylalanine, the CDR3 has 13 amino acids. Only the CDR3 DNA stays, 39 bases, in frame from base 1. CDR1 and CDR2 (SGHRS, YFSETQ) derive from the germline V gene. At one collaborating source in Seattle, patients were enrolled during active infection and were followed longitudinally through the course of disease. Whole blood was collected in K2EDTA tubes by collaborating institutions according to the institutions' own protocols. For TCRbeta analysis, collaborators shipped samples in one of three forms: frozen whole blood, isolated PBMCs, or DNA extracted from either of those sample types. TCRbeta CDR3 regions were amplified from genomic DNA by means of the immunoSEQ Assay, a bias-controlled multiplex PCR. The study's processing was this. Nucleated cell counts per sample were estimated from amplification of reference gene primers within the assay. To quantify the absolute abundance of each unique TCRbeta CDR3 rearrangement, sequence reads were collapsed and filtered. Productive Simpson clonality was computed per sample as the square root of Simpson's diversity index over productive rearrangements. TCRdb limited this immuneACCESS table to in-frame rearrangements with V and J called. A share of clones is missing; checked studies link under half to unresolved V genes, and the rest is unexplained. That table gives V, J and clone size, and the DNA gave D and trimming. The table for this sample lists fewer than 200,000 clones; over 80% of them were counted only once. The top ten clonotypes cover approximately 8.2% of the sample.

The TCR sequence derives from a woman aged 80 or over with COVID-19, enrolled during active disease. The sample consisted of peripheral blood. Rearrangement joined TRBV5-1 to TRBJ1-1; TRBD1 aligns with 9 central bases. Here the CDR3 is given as CASSLEGQGEAFF. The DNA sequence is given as TGCGCCAGCAGCTTGGAGGGACAGGGAGAAGCTTTCTTT.